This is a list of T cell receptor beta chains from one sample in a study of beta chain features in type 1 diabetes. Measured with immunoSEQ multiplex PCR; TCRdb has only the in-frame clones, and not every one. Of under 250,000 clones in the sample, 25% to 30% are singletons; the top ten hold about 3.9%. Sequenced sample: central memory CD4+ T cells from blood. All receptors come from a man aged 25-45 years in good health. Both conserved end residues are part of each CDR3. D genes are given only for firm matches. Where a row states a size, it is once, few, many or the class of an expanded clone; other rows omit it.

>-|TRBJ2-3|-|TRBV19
CASSIGTASTDTQYF
TGTGCCAGTAGTATAGGGACAGCTAGCACAGATACGCAGTATTTT
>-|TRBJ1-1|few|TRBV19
CASSIGALGVGEAFF
TGTGCCAGTAGTATCGGGGCGTTGGGGGTCGGAGAAGCTTTCTTT
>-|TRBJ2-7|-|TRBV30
CAWSSAGGSYEQYF
TGTGCCTGGAGTTCGGCCGGGGGCTCCTACGAGCAGTACTTC
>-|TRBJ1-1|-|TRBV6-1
CASTSGGSTEAFF
TGTGCCAGCACCTCCGGCGGGAGCACTGAAGCTTTCTTT
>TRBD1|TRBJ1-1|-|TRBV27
CASSKVTGEAFF
TGTGCCAGCAGTAAAGTGACAGGGGAAGCTTTCTTT
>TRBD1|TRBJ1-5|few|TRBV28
CASSVRTGQSQPQHF
TGTGCCAGCAGTGTGAGGACAGGGCAGAGTCAGCCCCAGCATTTT
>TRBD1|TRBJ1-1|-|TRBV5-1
CASSRTGPFMNTEAFF
TGCGCCAGCAGCCGGACAGGGCCCTTCATGAACACTGAAGCTTTCTTT
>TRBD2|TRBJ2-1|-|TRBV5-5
CASSYERGLGNEQFF
TGTGCCAGCAGCTATGAGCGGGGTCTTGGGAATGAGCAGTTCTTC
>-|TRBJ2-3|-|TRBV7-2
CASSLRERPSGTDTQYF
TGTGCCAGCAGCTTAAGGGAGCGCCCTTCTGGCACAGATACGCAGTATTTT
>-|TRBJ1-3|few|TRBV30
CAWGVGQTTSGNTIYF
TGTGCCTGGGGGGTAGGACAGACGACCTCTGGAAACACCATATATTTT
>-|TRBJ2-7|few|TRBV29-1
CSVGGFVGEQYF
TGCAGCGTTGGTGGTTTCGTCGGCGAGCAGTACTTC
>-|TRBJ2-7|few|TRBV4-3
CASSQDRQGAYEQYF
TGCGCCAGCAGCCAAGATAGGCAGGGAGCCTACGAGCAGTACTTC
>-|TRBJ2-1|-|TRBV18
CASAYEQLNEQFF
TGTGCCAGCGCTTACGAACAGTTAAATGAGCAGTTCTTC
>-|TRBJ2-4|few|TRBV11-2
CASSLGGLRADKNIQYF
TGTGCCAGCAGCTTAGGGGGGTTGAGAGCCGACAAAAACATTCAGTACTTC
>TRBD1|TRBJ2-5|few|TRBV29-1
CSVSTGVGRETQYF
TGCAGCGTCTCGACAGGGGTGGGTAGGGAGACCCAGTACTTC
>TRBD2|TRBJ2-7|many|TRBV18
CASSPGLAGDYEQYF
TGTGCCAGCTCTCCTGGACTAGCGGGAGATTACGAGCAGTACTTC